This TCR beta chain was sequenced for a study of neurological immune-mediated disorders. Findings and limits, study-wide: While HTLV-1-associated myelopathy showed the greatest TCR clonal expansion, multiple sclerosis showed the least, falling below healthy controls.

TCRdb recomputed calls from the 5' RACE reads with MiXCR, one row per CDR3 protein. This sample has 75,000 to 90,000 distinct CDR3 sequences, with 10% to 13% found just once. CDR1 and CDR2 from the germline V gene are SGHRS and YFSETQ. The CDR3 spans 15 residues. Trimming cost V 0 bases and J 3 bases, with 10 bases left between them. This clonotype appeared once. Its antigen is as yet unknown. Material: PBMCs. This chain joins TRBV5-1 and TRBJ2-1; D remains ambiguous. This TCR was sampled from a man in his forties in good health. CDR3 sequence (DNA): TGCGCCAGCAGCTTGGACTGTAGTGGCTACAATGAGCAGTTCTTC. This sequence encodes CASSLDCSGYNEQFF.